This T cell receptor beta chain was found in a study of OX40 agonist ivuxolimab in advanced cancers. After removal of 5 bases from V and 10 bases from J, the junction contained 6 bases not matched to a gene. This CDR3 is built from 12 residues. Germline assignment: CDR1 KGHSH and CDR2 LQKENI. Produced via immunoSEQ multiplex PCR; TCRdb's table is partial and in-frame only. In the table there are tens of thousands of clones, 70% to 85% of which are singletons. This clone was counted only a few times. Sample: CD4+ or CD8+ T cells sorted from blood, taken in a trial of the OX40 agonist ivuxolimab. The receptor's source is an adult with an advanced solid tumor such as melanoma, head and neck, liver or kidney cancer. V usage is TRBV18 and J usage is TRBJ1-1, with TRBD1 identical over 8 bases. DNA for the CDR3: TGTGCCAGCTCAGAGGACAGGGAACGAGCTTTCTTT. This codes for CASSEDRERAFF.